This T cell receptor (beta chain) was recorded in a study of shared clonotypes between healthy human individuals. Findings and caveats of the study: Memory subsets had estimated richness that was generally smaller than that of naive subsets.

To note about this clone: Its antigen is unknown.

From germline, CDR1 is MGHRA and CDR2 YSYEKL. The CDR3 extends over 15 amino acids. V was clipped by 4 bases and J by 0 bases, with 13 bases between them. Each cell subset's genomic DNA was divided evenly among several immunoSEQ plates. In replicate PCRs of sorted subsets, about 190 ng DNA, about 30,000 T cell genomes, was used. Assay used: immunoSEQ multiplex PCR; TCRdb lists only in-frame clones, some missing. The sample includes 700,000 or so clones, less than 80% seen only once; the top ten take 1.8%. The source is a woman aged 25-40 years in good health. The sample taken for sequencing was memory CD4+ T cells sorted from blood. Documented subset: CD45RA-negative fraction. The J gene is TRBJ2-7, the V gene TRBV4-1; tentative D call: TRBD2 (6 bases). CDR3: CASSLRGEVSYEQYF. DNA of the CDR3: TGCGCCAGCAGCCTACGAGGGGAGGTCTCCTACGAGCAGTACTTC.